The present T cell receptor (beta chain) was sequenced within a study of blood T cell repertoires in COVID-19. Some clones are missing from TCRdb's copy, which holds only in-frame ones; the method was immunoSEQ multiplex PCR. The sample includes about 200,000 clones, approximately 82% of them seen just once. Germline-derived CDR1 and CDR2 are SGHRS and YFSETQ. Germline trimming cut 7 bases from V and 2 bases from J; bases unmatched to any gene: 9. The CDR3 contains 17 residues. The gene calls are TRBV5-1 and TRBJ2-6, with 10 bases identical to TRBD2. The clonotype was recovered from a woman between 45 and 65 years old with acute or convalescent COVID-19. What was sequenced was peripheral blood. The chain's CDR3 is CASGPLAGEAGANVLTF. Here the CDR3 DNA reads TGCGCCAGCGGTCCTCTAGCGGGAGAGGCTGGGGCCAACGTCCTGACTTTC.